This is a list of T cell receptor beta chains from one sample in a study of T-cell memory formation after mild COVID-19. One entry per CDR3 protein, called by TCRdb with MiXCR from the 5' RACE reads. The sample consists of some 14,000 distinct CDR3 sequences, around 13% of them appearing once. Sequencing input: PBMCs or a T cell subset sorted from them (not recorded which). The source is an adult woman who had mild COVID-19 (a few samples of this study predate the infection). Cell type and time point are not known. Each CDR3 is given with its conserved first and last residue. The D gene is left open where the match is weak. Only some rows state a clone size, as once, few, many or a class for expanded clones.

d_call j_call v_call clone_size cdr3_nt cdr3_aa
. TRBJ1-5 TRBV9 many TGTGCCAGCAGCAACAGACAGGTTTCCACCACTTATAGCAATCAGCCCCAGCATTTT CASSNRQVSTTYSNQPQHF
TRBD1 TRBJ1-1 TRBV7-9 many TGTGCCAGCAGCTCCCCGGACAGGACCGCCGGAACTTTCTTT CASSSPDRTAGTFF
. TRBJ2-7 TRBV18 many TGTGCCAGCTCATTCGGCGGGGACTACGAGCAGTACTTC CASSFGGDYEQYF
. TRBJ2-1 TRBV14 many TGTGCCAGCAGCCAAGAATGGGCCAATGAGCAGTTCTTC CASSQEWANEQFF
. TRBJ2-2 TRBV6-6 once TGTGCCAGCAGTTACACGGGGCGCGCTCTGCTAGGGGAGCTGTTTTTT CASSYTGRALLGELFF
. TRBJ1-2 TRBV20-1 many TGCAGTGCTAGAGATCAGGTCGGGCGCTATGGCTACACCTTC CSARDQVGRYGYTF
TRBD1 TRBJ2-2 TRBV24-1 many TGTGCCACCAGGAGCAGGGGGCACGACACCGGGGAGCTGTTTTTT CATRSRGHDTGELFF
. TRBJ1-1 TRBV5-1 many TGCGCCAGCAGCAGGTGGCGAGGGACTGAAGCTTTCTTT CASSRWRGTEAFF
TRBD2 TRBJ2-1 TRBV2 few TGTGCCAGCAGTGAACAAGCGGGAGTCTACAATGAGCAGTTCTTC CASSEQAGVYNEQFF
TRBD2 TRBJ2-1 TRBV19 many TGTGCCAGTAGTGTCGGTCTAGCGGGAGCCAATGAGCAGTTCTTC CASSVGLAGANEQFF
TRBD1 TRBJ2-7 TRBV7-9 many TGTGCCAGCAGCAACTGGACAGGGGGGTCCTACGAGCAGTACTTC CASSNWTGGSYEQYF
. TRBJ2-7 TRBV12-3/TRBV12-4 . TGTGCCAGCAGTCCCCAGGGGCAGGCTGTCTACGAGCAGTACTTC CASSPQGQAVYEQYF
. TRBJ1-1 TRBV19 many TGTGCCAGTAGCGAGGGGCCTTCTGAAGCTTTCTTT CASSEGPSEAFF
. TRBJ1-1 TRBV7-9 many TGTGCCAGCAGCCCCGGTAACAGGGAGAACACTGAAGCTTTCTTT CASSPGNRENTEAFF
TRBD1 TRBJ1-1 TRBV5-1 many TGCGCCAGCAGCCCCGGGACAGGAAGGAACACTGAAGCTTTCTTT CASSPGTGRNTEAFF
. TRBJ1-3 TRBV6-5 many TGTGCCAGCAGTTACAAGCTCTCCGGGAACTCTGGAAACACCATATATTTT CASSYKLSGNSGNTIYF
TRBD1 TRBJ2-7 TRBV7-9 many TGTGCCAGCGGGTGGGACAGGGCTACTTTTCGGCCCTACGAGCAGTACTTC CASGWDRATFRPYEQYF
TRBD2 TRBJ2-5 TRBV5-1 many TGCGCCAGCAGCTTCTACAGCGGGAGCCACTCATTGGAGACCCAGTACTTC CASSFYSGSHSLETQYF
. TRBJ2-3 TRBV7-9 many TGTGCCAGCAGCTTAGCGGCAGGCGGGATCACAGATACGCAGTATTTT CASSLAAGGITDTQYF
. TRBJ2-7 TRBV20-1 many TGCAGTGCTTTGAACAACGGGGCACCGAACTACGAGCAGTACTTC CSALNNGAPNYEQYF
TRBD1 TRBJ2-7 TRBV5-5 many TGTGCCAGCAGCCCCGGGACAGCAATTACCTCCTACGAGCAGTACTTC CASSPGTAITSYEQYF
. TRBJ2-7 TRBV7-2 many TGTGCCAGCAGCTTAGGGCCGCCAAGCGAGCAGTACTTC CASSLGPPSEQYF
. TRBJ2-7 TRBV4-2 medium-sized TGTGCCAGCAGCCCCCCCTCGTGGGAGCAGTACTTC CASSPPSWEQYF
. TRBJ1-5 TRBV24-1 many TGTGCCACCAGTGGCCCACCGAGCAATCAGCCCCAGCATTTT CATSGPPSNQPQHF
. TRBJ1-2 TRBV29-1 many TGCAGCGTTCGAGACAGCTCGGGCTACACCTTC CSVRDSSGYTF
. TRBJ1-5 TRBV5-1 many TGCGCCAGCAGCTTGGGCCCCCGGACGGGGTTTTATAGCAATCAGCCCCAGCATTTT CASSLGPRTGFYSNQPQHF
. TRBJ2-1 TRBV24-1 many TGTGCCACCAGGGACAGTAGTAATGAGCAGTTCTTC CATRDSSNEQFF
. TRBJ1-1 TRBV3-1 . TGTGCCAGCAGCCGGGAGAACACTGAAGCTTTCTTT CASSRENTEAFF
. TRBJ1-1 TRBV12-3/TRBV12-4 many TGTGCCAGCAGTCCCGGCAGCCCCAACACTGAAGCTTTCTTT CASSPGSPNTEAFF
TRBD1 TRBJ1-1 TRBV2 . TGTGCCAGCACCCAGGGGGCAGGGACTGAAGCTTTCTTT CASTQGAGTEAFF
TRBD1 TRBJ1-3 TRBV12-3/TRBV12-4 many TGTGCCAGCAGTTGGGACGCAGGGGGATCAAACACCATATATTTT CASSWDAGGSNTIYF
. TRBJ2-7 TRBV19 many TGTGCCAGTAGTATGGACAGTTCCTACGAGCAGTACTTC CASSMDSSYEQYF
. TRBJ2-5 TRBV3-1 . TGTGCCAGCAGCCAAACTACTAGTTTTACCCAAGAGACCCAGTACTTC CASSQTTSFTQETQYF